This record covers a single T cell receptor (beta chain). The antigen is unknown. These data originate in a study of cytomegalovirus exposure and HLA in healthy donors. The PCR ran on 60 Vbeta and 13 Jbeta primers. TCRdb's table, derived via immunoSEQ multiplex PCR, lists solely in-frame clones and lacks some. Of 200,000 or so clones listed, about 81% are singletons. The germline CDR1 and CDR2 sequences are SGHTA and FQGNSA. CDR3 length: 13 amino acids. V was pared by 6 bases and J by 0 bases, with 6 bases between. Notes on the study in general: There were under 200 TCR beta chains listed as cytomegalovirus-associated. Productive rates of about 87% or about 30% were seen for most TCR beta V segments in an earlier analysis. Generally TCR sequences proved uncommon, though certain public TCRs appeared in numerous donors.

This sequence joins TRBV7-2 and TRBJ2-1, with D possibly matching TRBD2 (5 bases). The specimen was PBMCs. The receptor's source is a woman aged 45-60 years in good health and CMV-seropositive. The CDR3 here is CASRGSSYNEQFF. The CDR3 region has the DNA TGTGCCAGCAGGGGGAGCTCCTACAATGAGCAGTTCTTC.